This TCR beta chain was sequenced in a study of identical twins. All donors were healthy Caucasians. Through template switching, a universal primer site was introduced, and the cDNA contained unique molecular identifiers. TCRdb re-analysed the 5' RACE reads in MiXCR, keeping a single row per CDR3 protein. Found here are around 340,000 distinct CDR3 sequences, about 9% of them singletons; the top ten hold around 8.6%. Findings of the study overall: The study found weaker excess twin sharing in beta out-of-frame sequences. While abundant cord blood beta clonotypes carried fewer insertions, memory repertoires showed no such pattern.

There are a few counts of this clonotype. Its matching antigen is unknown. With 5 bases clipped from V and 3 bases from J, the junction kept 17 bases outside the gene matches. The CDR3 has 20 amino acids. CDR1 and CDR2 from the germline V gene are SGHTA and FQGNSA. Input material: naive T cells sorted from blood. The receptor comes from a woman between 45 and 60 years old in good health. The chain recombines TRBV7-2 with TRBJ2-4; 12 bases agree with TRBD2. The CDR3: CASSLGLAGSGGVDKNIQYF. The CDR3 DNA sequence: TGTGCCAGCAGCCTAGGACTAGCGGGAAGTGGGGGAGTCGACAAAAACATTCAGTACTTC.